The source of this TCR beta chain is a study of siplizumab effects on memory and regulatory T cells. Here immunoSEQ multiplex PCR was the method, and the copy in TCRdb shows in-frame clones only, minus some. Among about 91,000 clones listed, roughly 95% were seen once. Germline CDR1 SEHNR, CDR2 FQNEAQ (reference sequence). The CDR3 runs to 15 residues. The V end was cut by 5 bases, the J end by 3 bases, with 17 bases between. The TCR comes from a human donor in good health. Sequencing input: naive CD4+ T cells sorted from blood. The chain recombines TRBV7-9 with TRBJ2-7; D possibly corresponds to TRBD2 (5 bases). The CDR3 DNA sequence: TGTGCCAGCAGCCGCGGACTTGGATCCTACTACGAGCAGTACTTC. Translating gives CASSRGLGSYYEQYF. The whole variable domain, remainder taken from reference TRBV7-9 and TRBJ2-7, is DTGVSQNPRHKITKRGQNVTFRCDPISEHNRLYWYRQTLGQGPEFLTYFQNEAQLEKSRLLSDRFSAERPKGSFSTLEIQRTEQGDSAMYLCASSRGLGSYYEQYFGPGTRLTVT.